This T cell receptor beta chain comes out of a study of T cells in localized non-small cell lung cancer. Data came from immunoSEQ multiplex PCR; TCRdb stores just in-frame clones and leaves some out. The table shows 45,000 to 50,000 clones, with approximately 86% occurring only once. From germline, CDR1 is MNHEY and CDR2 SVGAGI. CDR3 size: 15 residues. V dropped 0 bases and J dropped 6 bases, with 12 bases sitting between them. The sample consisted of PBMCs, taken before any cancer treatment. J is TRBJ1-3 and V is TRBV6-5; D not resolved. The TCR comes from a man aged 35-75 years with stage II lung adenocarcinoma. The DNA for the CDR3 is TGTGCCAGCAGTTACTCGAGCACCGGGAAAAACACCATATATTTT. It translates to CASSYSSTGKNTIYF.